This TCR beta chain was sequenced during a study of post-analysis software for immune sequencing data. Study as a whole: The patients showed relapsing-remitting, secondary progressive and progressive-relapsing multiple sclerosis courses.

The TCR beta cDNA libraries contained unique molecular identifiers. About 500,000 cDNA molecules were obtained from roughly 1.1 to 9.2 million T cells. TCRdb re-analysed the PCR reads in MiXCR, keeping a single row per CDR3 protein. The data contain approximately 690,000 distinct CDR3 sequences, 59% of them singletons. Study observations and caveats: Clustering by F measure revealed strong co-clustering among samples prepared together in one batch. Controls showed lower frequencies than patients for roughly five TRBV segments, and TRBV5-6, TRBV5-1 and TRBV20-1 were among these.

With regard to this clonotype: Its target is unknown.

CDR1 and CDR2 from the germline V gene are SGHRS and YFSETQ. V dropped 7 bases and J dropped 1 base, with 14 bases sitting between them. The CDR3 contains 14 residues. The source material was blood. The TCR comes from a girl aged 2-10 years with multiple sclerosis. V usage is TRBV5-1 and J usage is TRBJ1-1, with a tentative D call TRBD1 (6 bases). As DNA, the CDR3 is TGCGCCAGCGGGGCACAGGGCTCGAACACTGAAGCTTTCTTT. This codes for CASGAQGSNTEAFF.